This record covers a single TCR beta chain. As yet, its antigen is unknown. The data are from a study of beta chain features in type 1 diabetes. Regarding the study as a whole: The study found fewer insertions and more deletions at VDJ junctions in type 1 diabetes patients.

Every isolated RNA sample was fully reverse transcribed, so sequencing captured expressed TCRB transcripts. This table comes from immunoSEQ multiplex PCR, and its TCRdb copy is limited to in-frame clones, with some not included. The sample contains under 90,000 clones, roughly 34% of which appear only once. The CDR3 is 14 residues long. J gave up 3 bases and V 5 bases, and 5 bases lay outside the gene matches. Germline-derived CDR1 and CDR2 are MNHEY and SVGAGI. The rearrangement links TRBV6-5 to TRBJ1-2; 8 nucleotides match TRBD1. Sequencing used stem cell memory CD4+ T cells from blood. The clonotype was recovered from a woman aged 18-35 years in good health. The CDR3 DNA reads TGTGCCAGCAGTCTAGGACAGGGACACTATGGCTACACCTTC. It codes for CASSLGQGHYGYTF.